This T cell receptor beta chain was sequenced for a study of cytomegalovirus exposure and HLA in healthy donors (dated by TCRdb to the late 2010s). Study-level background: In an earlier analysis of 550 to 750 of the donors, 276 Gb of sequence data and 90 million to 130 million unique TCR beta sequences from roughly 190 million T cells were reported. Rather than drawing on any new phenotypic data, the later analysis identified candidate immune exposures from TCR beta sequences and the way those sequences occurred across donors. The genetic ancestry cluster associated with self-reported Caucasian donors included 81% of the 350 to 500 genotyped donors. An earlier analysis of approximately 630 of the donors applied high-throughput TCR beta sequencing to assess whether each TCR beta V gene segment acted as functional or pseudogenic. The study aimed to test whether cataloging public T cell receptors could reveal signatures of past pathogen exposure. A handful of DR-DQ haplotypes were handled as single units for association and clustering because linkage in the cohort was strong. The number of typed donors differed by locus: 629-630 for A, B, C, DRB1 and DQB1; approximately 520 for DQA1; over 600 for DPA1; and about 450 for DPB1. A separate validation cohort of roughly 130 different subjects was used in addition to the approximately 700-subject first cohort. A later genetic analysis took genome-wide SNP genotypes for about 55% of the 666 donors and used that subset as a discovery cohort. To predict cytomegalovirus infection status, the study combined high-throughput TCR immunosequencing, statistical association of individual TCRs with disease status, and machine learning. All discovery cohort repertoires had been generated on a single sequencing platform. On average, roughly 250,000 unique TCR beta nucleotide sequences were sequenced per donor among some 430 genotyped donors of the cohort, with approximately 18% of those sequences being non-productive. Donor age, sex, ethnicity and CMV serostatus were collected together with the repertoire data. The T cell repertoires of roughly 660 subjects were profiled by immunosequencing and related to cytomegalovirus serostatus. In a later analysis, previously published TCR beta repertoires from about 670 donors were re-analyzed and high-resolution HLA genotyping was added so that TCR occurrence patterns could be studied. Class I and class II HLA loci were covered by the typing at four-digit resolution. Approximately 310 gigabases of sequencing data and tens of millions of unique TCR sequences made up an early release that covered over 550 HLA-typed donors.

V was cut back by 8 bases and J by 4 bases, leaving a gap of 11 bases between them. The germline V gene specifies SNHLY as CDR1 and FYNNEI as CDR2. Its CDR3 holds 12 amino acids, cysteine through phenylalanine. Only the CDR3 part of the read is kept: 36 bases, read in frame from the first base. Receptors were amplified or captured by the immunoSEQ multiplex PCR assay. The multiplex PCR relied on a mix of 60 forward primers for TCR Vbeta segments and 13 reverse primers for TCR Jbeta segments. The CDR3 region of rearranged TCR beta genes was amplified from genomic DNA with a multiplex PCR assay. The Illumina HiSeq System was used to sequence the amplified TCR beta libraries as 87-base-pair reads. Processing in the source paper ran as follows. In a later analysis, 80 million or so unique TCR beta chains were counted across the 500 to 850 repertoires, and roughly 10 million of these chains were shared by at least two donors. Raw reads were error-corrected and collapsed into unique sequences with a nearest-neighbor algorithm that merged closely related sequences to remove PCR and sequencing errors. Alignment of CDR3 sequences to IMGT reference sequences was used to assign V, D and J gene segments. For a sequence to be retained, at least a six-nucleotide match to both a V gene segment and a J gene segment was required. A rearrangement counted as productive if the CDR3 had no stop codons and remained in frame with V and J, and every other rearrangement counted as non-productive. Following IMGT convention, CDR3 was defined as the stretch from the second conserved V-encoded cysteine up to the conserved J-encoded phenylalanine. The earlier analysis of around 640 of the donors excluded sequences that lacked an unambiguous match to a single V gene segment. In an earlier analysis of roughly 600 of the donors, a V segment was called functional when productive rearrangements were above 56.7%, and segregating when the standard deviation between donors exceeded 5%. To diagnose cytomegalovirus status from the catalog of TCR beta chain sequences, a statistical classification framework was built. In a later analysis, V and J genes were assigned by comparing TCR nucleotide sequences against IMGT/GENE-DB human TR gene sequences. In a later analysis, CDR3 sequences and most-parsimonious VDJ recombination scenarios were assigned using the TCRdist pipeline. In a later analysis, each TCR beta chain was defined by its CDR3 amino acid sequence together with its V-gene family, and reads without a unique V-gene family were excluded. To address suspected cross-contamination and a sequencing artifact, a later analysis removed under 600 highly shared, low-generation-probability nucleotide sequences. A later analysis calculated a clonal expansion index for each public chain from normalized within-repertoire ranks of inferred template counts. In a later analysis, generation probabilities were computed with a VDJ recombination model fitted to out-of-frame rearrangements, and the resulting probabilities were checked against IGoR. A later analysis scored TCR-TCR, TCR-HLA and TCR-CMV co-occurrence with hypergeometric tests, applying a repertoire-size bias correction to TCR pairs. A later analysis estimated false discovery rates by permuting HLA or CMV assignments 20 times. In a later analysis, co-occurring TCRs were grouped using DBSCAN, with TCRdist sequence similarity added in when clustering inside HLA-allele-positive subsets. Repertoires with fewer than 30,000 or more than 120,000 public chains, plus five repertoires with anomalous nucleotide sharing, were excluded from co-occurrence clustering. The clones in this table, taken by TCRdb from immuneACCESS, are in-frame only. Not every clone is retained; where verified, under half of the shortfall comes from an unresolved V gene, and the cause of the rest is unknown. The V and J calls and clone size come from that table; D and trimming were worked out from the DNA. The sample yields around 180,000 clones; roughly 78% were counted once. The ten largest clones capture approximately 13% of the sample.

This clone was recorded a few times. Its antigen is unknown. No base quality information exists; no much larger clone differs at one position. The full study reports these points: A later analysis found that HLA-associated TCR beta chains were more clonally expanded and had lower generation probabilities than equally common non-associated chains. Linkage disequilibrium might explain the correlated functional status among segregating V segments, but an unknown experimental factor could not be ruled out. When HLA alleles, especially DR and DQ, strongly co-occurred, attributing TCR associations to individual alleles was difficult. In vitro tests confirmed that a few of the cytomegalovirus-associated TCR beta chains recognize cytomegalovirus antigens. The study listed approximately 160 TCR beta chains as associated with cytomegalovirus. According to a later analysis, most CMV-associated TCR beta chains appeared to be HLA-restricted, and the HLA associations seemed to be driven largely by CMV exposure. Compared with the approximately 670-donor mean, donors in an Asian-associated ancestry cluster had fewer N-insertions in productive TCRs, according to a later genetic analysis. The only immune exposure information available for the cohort was CMV serostatus. It was suggested by the authors that the approach could potentially be generalized to other disease states and immunological phenotypes. Roughly uniform sequencing depth across donors was assumed in presence/absence analyses, although this assumption may not hold. Several of the top co-occurrence clusters appeared to be linked to parvovirus B19, influenza, CMV and Epstein-Barr virus, according to a later analysis. In a later analysis, 15,000 to 20,000 TCR beta sequences were associated with specific HLA alleles at a false discovery rate of 0.05. In this cohort, only TCR beta chains were sequenced, and detectable features were limited by the absence of alpha or paired-chain data. Some IMGT-functional V segments, including TRBV6-2 and TRBV6-3, could not be distinguished by the 87-base-pair reads and were therefore excluded. The classifier was reported to diagnose cytomegalovirus status with high specificity and sensitivity in both the original cohort and the validation cohort. The sequencing pipeline was judged likely to have produced a cluster of highly shared sequence variants as a technical artifact. In an earlier analysis of approximately 590 of the donors, most TCR beta V segments appeared in productive rearrangements about 87% or about 30% of the time, broadly matching IMGT annotations. While some public TCRs were present in many individuals, most TCR sequences turned up only very rarely across donors. According to a later analysis, TCR association rates differed among HLA loci, with DRB1 alleles showing the most associated TCRs and HLA-C alleles showing the fewest. Because HLA typing was unavailable for some donors at each locus, only the typed subset was used in association tests. In a later genetic analysis, a missense DCLRE1C variant was associated with V-gene and J-gene trimming of TCR beta chains, and the association was replicated in an independent cohort. The earlier analysis of 587 of the donors excluded fewer than 20 rarely observed V segments, including chromosome 9 orphons, because counts were too low. A further reported finding was that TCR beta sequences accurately predicted the HLA-A and HLA-B alleles for most subjects in the first cohort.

The cohort comprised some 680 healthy bone marrow donors. All cohort members were sampled while nominally healthy, although unrecorded immune exposures were likely present. The donor tested CMV seropositive and was one of the 289 seropositive cohort members. A peripheral blood sample was provided by each donor, and peripheral blood mononuclear cells were used for TCR beta sequencing. The Qiagen DNeasy Blood Extraction Kit was used to extract genomic DNA from the blood cell samples. In this chain, TRBV2 is recombined with TRBJ1-1, with no confidently assigned D gene. Sequencing was carried out using PBMCs. The clonotype comes from a woman aged 45-60 years in good health and CMV-seropositive. The CDR3 region: CASGSWGTEAFF. The sequence in DNA is TGTGCCAGCGGGAGCTGGGGCACTGAAGCTTTCTTT.